These T cell receptor beta chains were read from a single sample in a study of identical twins. TCRdb processed the 5' RACE reads anew with MiXCR; each CDR3 protein has one entry. The sample has some 190,000 distinct CDR3 sequences, 15% to 20% seen once. These same records also appear under a second study, on T cells expressing NK-cell markers.

Sequencing was carried out using CD8+ T cells sorted from blood. Every receptor here comes from a young woman in good health. Each CDR3 is given with its conserved first and last residue. The D gene is left open where the match is weak. Size values are once, few and many counts, or a class for expanded clones, and some rows have none.

CDR3 length	V gene	D gene	J gene	clone size	CDR3 protein	CDR3 DNA
13	TRBV9	.	TRBJ2-1	few	CASSATGLGEQFF	TGTGCCAGCAGTGCAACAGGGTTGGGTGAGCAGTTCTTC
16	TRBV9	.	TRBJ2-1	few	CASSVGGSRSYNEQFF	TGTGCCAGCAGCGTAGGAGGGTCCCGCTCCTACAATGAGCAGTTCTTC
16	TRBV15	.	TRBJ1-4	few	CATSRKSGPYNEKLFF	TGTGCCACCAGCAGAAAGTCCGGACCATATAATGAAAAACTGTTTTTT
14	TRBV13	.	TRBJ2-7	.	CASSLGRVTTEQYF	TGTGCCAGCAGCTTGGGCAGGGTGACGACCGAGCAGTACTTC
15	TRBV3-1	.	TRBJ2-3	few	CASSQGYSGTDTQYF	TGTGCCAGCAGCCAAGGTTACTCAGGCACAGATACGCAGTATTTT
16	TRBV9	.	TRBJ2-3	.	CASSVETGGRTDTQYF	TGTGCCAGCAGCGTAGAGACGGGGGGCCGGACAGATACGCAGTATTTT
14	TRBV6-2/TRBV6-3	TRBD2	TRBJ2-1	few	CATRLAEWDNEQFF	TGTGCCACTAGACTAGCGGAGTGGGACAATGAGCAGTTCTTC
13	TRBV12-3/TRBV12-4	.	TRBJ2-1	few	CASSTGTHNEQFF	TGTGCCAGCAGCACGGGAACTCACAATGAGCAGTTCTTC
16	TRBV12-3/TRBV12-4	.	TRBJ1-2	many	CASSPKGGRANYGYTF	TGTGCCAGCAGCCCCAAAGGGGGGAGGGCTAACTATGGCTACACCTTC
16	TRBV4-1	.	TRBJ2-7	.	CASSREPVVGAYEQYF	TGCGCCAGCAGCCGCGAGCCCGTGGTAGGGGCCTACGAGCAGTACTTC
15	TRBV5-1	TRBD2	TRBJ2-1	few	CASSYSGTTYNEQFF	TGCGCCAGCAGCTATAGCGGGACCACCTACAATGAGCAGTTCTTC
16	TRBV3-1	TRBD2	TRBJ2-3	.	CASSHLAGGGTDTQYF	TGTGCCAGCAGCCACCTAGCGGGGGGAGGCACAGATACGCAGTATTTT
13	TRBV29-1	TRBD1	TRBJ2-1	.	CSAAGQGRNEQFF	TGCAGCGCCGCCGGACAGGGAAGAAATGAGCAGTTCTTC
14	TRBV6-1	.	TRBJ1-1	many	CASRGNSRETEAFF	TGTGCCAGCAGGGGGAACTCCAGGGAGACTGAAGCTTTCTTT
12	TRBV5-6	.	TRBJ2-7	few	CASSDGPYEQYF	TGTGCCAGCAGCGACGGCCCCTACGAGCAGTACTTC
12	TRBV7-9	.	TRBJ2-7	once	CASRSPRDEQYF	TGTGCCAGCAGGTCTCCCCGCGACGAGCAGTACTTC
15	TRBV27	.	TRBJ2-7	.	CASRGPTRGAYEQYF	TGTGCCAGCAGGGGACCGACCCGAGGGGCTTACGAGCAGTACTTC
16	TRBV5-5	.	TRBJ2-5	many	CASSLRQIGRQETQYF	TGTGCCAGCAGCTTAAGGCAGATCGGACGCCAAGAGACCCAGTACTTC
13	TRBV12-3/TRBV12-4	.	TRBJ1-2	many	CASSPGRIVGYTF	TGTGCCAGCAGTCCGGGACGCATCGTTGGCTACACCTTC
16	TRBV11-2	.	TRBJ2-6	.	CASSGTSGYGANVLTF	TGTGCCAGCAGCGGAACCTCAGGGTACGGGGCCAACGTCCTGACTTTC
15	TRBV12-3/TRBV12-4	TRBD2	TRBJ2-1	.	CASSLTSGGHNEQFF	TGTGCCAGCAGTTTAACTAGCGGGGGGCACAATGAGCAGTTCTTC
13	TRBV14	TRBD1	TRBJ2-1	.	CASSLTGLNEQFF	TGTGCCAGCAGCCTGACAGGGCTGAATGAGCAGTTCTTC
15	TRBV4-3	.	TRBJ2-2	few	CASSQDRAAPGELFF	TGCGCCAGCAGCCAAGATCGGGCGGCTCCCGGGGAGCTGTTTTTT
15	TRBV15	.	TRBJ2-7	few	CATSRDNTRRNEQYF	TGTGCCACCAGCAGAGATAATACCCGGAGGAACGAGCAGTACTTC
14	TRBV19	TRBD1	TRBJ2-7	.	CASNLGTGVHEQYF	TGTGCCAGTAATTTAGGGACAGGGGTCCACGAGCAGTACTTC
16	TRBV7-9	.	TRBJ2-7	few	CASSSRSGVADVEQYF	TGTGCCAGCAGCTCCCGAAGTGGAGTAGCGGATGTCGAGCAGTACTTC
16	TRBV6-1	.	TRBJ2-1	few	CASSQLRAASYNEQFF	TGTGCCAGCAGCCAACTAAGGGCAGCCTCCTACAATGAGCAGTTCTTC
16	TRBV27	.	TRBJ2-2	few	CASAPVEGSNTGELFF	TGTGCCAGCGCACCTGTGGAGGGGTCGAACACCGGGGAGCTGTTTTTT
15	TRBV9	TRBD1	TRBJ2-5	few	CASSPGQGLIETQYF	TGTGCCAGCAGCCCAGGACAGGGGCTTATAGAGACCCAGTACTTC
17	TRBV7-9	TRBD2	TRBJ2-1	many	CASSQRASGGSYNEQFF	TGTGCCAGCAGCCAGAGGGCTAGCGGGGGCTCCTACAATGAGCAGTTCTTC
17	TRBV9	.	TRBJ2-1	few	CASSHHRGGGEFNEQFF	TGTGCCAGCAGCCATCATAGGGGGGGCGGGGAATTCAATGAGCAGTTCTTC
16	TRBV12-3/TRBV12-4	.	TRBJ2-3	.	CASSPGAVTSADTQYF	TGTGCCAGCAGCCCCGGGGCAGTAACGTCCGCAGATACGCAGTATTTT
14	TRBV20-1	.	TRBJ2-7	.	CSARGGPTPFEQYF	TGCAGTGCTAGAGGTGGACCGACTCCATTCGAGCAGTACTTC
16	TRBV7-6	.	TRBJ2-7	few	CASSPLRETSSYEQYF	TGTGCCAGCAGCCCTCTCAGGGAAACTAGCTCCTACGAGCAGTACTTC
13	TRBV7-2	.	TRBJ2-1	few	CASSSDSRNEQFF	TGTGCCAGCAGCTCCGACTCTCGGAATGAGCAGTTCTTC
11	TRBV29-1	.	TRBJ1-1	.	CSLEDATEAFF	TGCAGCCTTGAAGATGCAACTGAAGCTTTCTTT
15	TRBV5-1	TRBD1	TRBJ2-1	.	CASSSTGGIYNEQFF	TGCGCCAGCAGCTCAACAGGGGGCATCTACAATGAGCAGTTCTTC
15	TRBV5-1	.	TRBJ2-3	.	CASSSSALPTDTQYF	TGCGCCAGCAGTTCCAGCGCCCTTCCCACAGATACGCAGTATTTT
15	TRBV27	.	TRBJ2-7	.	CASSLRDTGSYEQYF	TGTGCCAGCAGTTTAAGGGACACCGGCTCCTACGAGCAGTACTTC
13	TRBV13	TRBD1	TRBJ2-7	few	CASSYDRGYEQYF	TGTGCCAGCAGCTACGACAGGGGTTACGAGCAGTACTTC
16	TRBV6-1	TRBD2	TRBJ2-3	many	CASTRRLAGVTDTQYF	TGTGCCAGTACCAGAAGGCTAGCGGGAGTTACAGATACGCAGTATTTT
16	TRBV27	.	TRBJ2-1	few	CASSSQLSPQYNEQFF	TGTGCCAGCAGTTCCCAACTAAGCCCCCAATACAATGAGCAGTTCTTC
12	TRBV21-1	.	TRBJ2-1	few	CALPKTPPARFF	TGTGCCCTCCCAAAAACCCCGCCTGCGCGGTTCTTC
13	TRBV10-2	.	TRBJ2-3	.	CASREVREDTQYF	TGCGCCAGCAGGGAGGTTCGGGAAGATACGCAGTATTTT
11	TRBV29-1	.	TRBJ2-7	.	CSVGSAYEQYF	TGCAGCGTTGGATCCGCTTACGAGCAGTACTTC
14	TRBV9	TRBD1	TRBJ2-7	.	CASSATGAANEQYF	TGTGCCAGCAGCGCGACAGGGGCTGCCAACGAGCAGTACTTC
13	TRBV2	.	TRBJ1-6	few	CASRGRVDSPLHF	TGTGCCAGCAGGGGCAGGGTGGATTCACCCCTCCACTTT
12	TRBV7-8	.	TRBJ2-1	few	CASSYSHNEQFF	TGTGCCAGCAGCTATTCCCACAATGAGCAGTTCTTC